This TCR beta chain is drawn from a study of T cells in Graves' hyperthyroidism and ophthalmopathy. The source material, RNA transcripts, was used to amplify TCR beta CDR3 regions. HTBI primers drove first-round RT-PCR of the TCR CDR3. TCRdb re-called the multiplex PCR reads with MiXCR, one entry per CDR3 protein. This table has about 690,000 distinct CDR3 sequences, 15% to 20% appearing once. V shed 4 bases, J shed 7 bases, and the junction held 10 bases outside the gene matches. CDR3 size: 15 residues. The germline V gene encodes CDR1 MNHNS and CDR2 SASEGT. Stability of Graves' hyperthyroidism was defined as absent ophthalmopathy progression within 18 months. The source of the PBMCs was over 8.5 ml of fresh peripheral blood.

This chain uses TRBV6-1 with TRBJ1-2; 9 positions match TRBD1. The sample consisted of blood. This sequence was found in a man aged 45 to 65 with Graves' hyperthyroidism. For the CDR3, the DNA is TGTGCCAGCAGTGCCGCCGGGACAGGGTTTTTTGGCTACACCTTC. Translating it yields CASSAAGTGFFGYTF.